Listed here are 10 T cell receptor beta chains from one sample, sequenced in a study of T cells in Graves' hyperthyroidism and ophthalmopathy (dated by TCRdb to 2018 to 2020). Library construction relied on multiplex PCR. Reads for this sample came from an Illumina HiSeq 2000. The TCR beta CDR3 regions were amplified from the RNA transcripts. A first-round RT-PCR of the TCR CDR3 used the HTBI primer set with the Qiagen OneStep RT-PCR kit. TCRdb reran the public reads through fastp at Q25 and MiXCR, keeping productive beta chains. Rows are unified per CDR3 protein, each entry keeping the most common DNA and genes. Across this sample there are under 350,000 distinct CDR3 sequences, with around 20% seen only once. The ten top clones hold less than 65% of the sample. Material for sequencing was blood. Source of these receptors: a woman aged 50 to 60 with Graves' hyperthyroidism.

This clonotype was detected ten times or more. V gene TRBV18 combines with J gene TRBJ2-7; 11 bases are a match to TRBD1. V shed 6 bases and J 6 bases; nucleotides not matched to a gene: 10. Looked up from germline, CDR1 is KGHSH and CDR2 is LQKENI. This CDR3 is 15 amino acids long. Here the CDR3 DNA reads TGTGCCAGCTCTCCCCTTTCCGGGACAGGGGGCGAGCAGTACTTC. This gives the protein CASSPLSGTGGEQYF.

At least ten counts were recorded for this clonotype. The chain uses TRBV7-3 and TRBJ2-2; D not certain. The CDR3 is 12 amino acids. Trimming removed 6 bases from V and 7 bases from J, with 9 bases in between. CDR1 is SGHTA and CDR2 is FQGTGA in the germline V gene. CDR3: CASSPGGGELFF. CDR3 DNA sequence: TGTGCCAGCAGTCCGGGTGGCGGGGAGCTGTTTTTT.

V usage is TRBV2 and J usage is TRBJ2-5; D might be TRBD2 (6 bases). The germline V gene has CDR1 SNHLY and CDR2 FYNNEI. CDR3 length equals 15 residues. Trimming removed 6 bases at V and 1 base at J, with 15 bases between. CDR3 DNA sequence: TGTGCCAGCAGCCAAGGAGGGTACCTCCAAGAGACCCAGTACTTC. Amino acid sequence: CASSQGGYLQETQYF.

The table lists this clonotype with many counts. The CDR3: CASSSRDTEAFF. The CDR3 DNA is TGTGCCAGCAGTTCACGGGACACTGAAGCTTTCTTT. The genes are TRBV5-8 and TRBJ1-1; D remains unclear. The CDR3 contains 12 residues. Looked up from germline, CDR1 is SGHTS and CDR2 is YDEGEE. Trimming took off 5 bases at V and 3 bases at J, with 8 bases between the two ends.

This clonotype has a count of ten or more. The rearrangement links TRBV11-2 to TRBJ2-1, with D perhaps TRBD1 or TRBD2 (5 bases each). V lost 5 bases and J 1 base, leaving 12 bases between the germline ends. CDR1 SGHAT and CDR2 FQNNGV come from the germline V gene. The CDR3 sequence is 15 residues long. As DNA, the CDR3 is TGTGCCAGCAGCCCTCTTGGGGGATCCTACAATGAGCAGTTCTTC. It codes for CASSPLGGSYNEQFF.

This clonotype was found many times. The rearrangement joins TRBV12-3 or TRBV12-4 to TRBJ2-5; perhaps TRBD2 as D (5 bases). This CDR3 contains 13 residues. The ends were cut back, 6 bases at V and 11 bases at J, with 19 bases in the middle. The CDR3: CASRSAATKIQYF. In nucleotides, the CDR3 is TGTGCCAGCAGATCTGCTGCGACTAAAATTCAGTACTTC.

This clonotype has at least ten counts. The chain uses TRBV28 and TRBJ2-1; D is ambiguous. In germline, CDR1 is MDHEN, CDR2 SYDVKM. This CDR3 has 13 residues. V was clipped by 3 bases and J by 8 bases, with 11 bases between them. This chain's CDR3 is CASSFDRKDEQFF. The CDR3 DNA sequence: TGTGCCAGCAGTTTCGACCGGAAGGATGAGCAGTTCTTC.

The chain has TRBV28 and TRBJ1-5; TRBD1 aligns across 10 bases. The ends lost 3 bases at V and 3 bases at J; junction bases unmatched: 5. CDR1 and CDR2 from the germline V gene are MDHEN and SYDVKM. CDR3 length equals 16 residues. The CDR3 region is CASSFGGQGINQPQHF. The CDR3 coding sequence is TGTGCCAGCAGTTTCGGGGGACAGGGGATCAATCAGCCCCAGCATTTT.

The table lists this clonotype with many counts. CDR3 sequence (DNA): TGTGCCAGCTGTCTAGCCACGAACACCGGGGAGCTGTTTTTT. It codes for CASCLATNTGELFF. The chain combines TRBV12-3 or TRBV12-4 with TRBJ2-2; D perhaps matches TRBD2 (5 bases). This CDR3 is built from 14 residues. V gave up 8 bases and J gave up 0 bases, with 10 bases separating them.

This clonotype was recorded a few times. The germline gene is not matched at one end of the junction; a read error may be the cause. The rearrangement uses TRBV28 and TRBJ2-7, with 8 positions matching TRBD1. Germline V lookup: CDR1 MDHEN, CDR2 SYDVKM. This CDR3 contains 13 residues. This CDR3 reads CASAGQGIYEQHF. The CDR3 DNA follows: TGTGCCAGCGCAGGACAGGGAATCTACGAGCAGCACTTC. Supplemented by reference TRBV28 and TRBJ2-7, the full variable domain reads DVKVTQSSRYLVKRTGEKVFLECVQDMDHENMFWYRQDPGLGLRLIYFSYDVKMKEKGDIPEGYSVSREKKERFSLILESASTNQTSMYLCASAGQGIYEQHFGPGTRLTVT.